A single sample is the source of the 8 T cell receptor beta chains below, sequenced in a study of human T cells and chemical hapten exposure. Time point denoted: pre-sensitization, week 0. As for treatment: therapeutic diphenylcyclopropenone sensitization with weekly scalp DPC. A single record per CDR3 protein comes from TCRdb applying MiXCR to the RACE reads. In the table there are 80,000 to 100,000 distinct CDR3 sequences, 9.5% to 14% of which are singletons. This material consisted of whole blood, taken in connection with sensitization to the hapten diphenylcyclopropenone (DPC). The receptors come from an older woman with alopecia areata. Some clones in this sample may be carry-over from other donors' samples.

The table lists this clonotype with many counts. This chain joins TRBV2 and TRBJ1-1; TRBD1 matches 7 bases. There are 17 residues in the CDR3. Germline assignment: CDR1 SNHLY and CDR2 FYNNEI. The trim removed 9 bases at V and 1 base at J, leaving 17 bases unmatched. The CDR3 DNA is TGTGCCAGGAAAAAGGTTCAGGGGACAGAACCGAACACTGAAGCTTTCTTT. Encoded protein: CARKKVQGTEPNTEAFF.

There are a few counts of this clonotype. The chain has TRBV7-3 and TRBJ2-5, with D perhaps matching TRBD2 (7 bases). The germline V and J ends were trimmed by 2 bases and 3 bases, with 10 bases remaining between them. The germline V gene encodes CDR1 SGHTA and CDR2 FQGTGA. The CDR3 consists of 14 residues. The CDR3 reads CASSLAGAKETQYF. DNA for the CDR3: TGTGCCAGCAGCTTAGCGGGGGCCAAAGAGACCCAGTACTTC.

In its sample, this clonotype was seen many times. V gene TRBV2 combines with J gene TRBJ1-2; D is uncertain. Trimming took off 8 bases at V and 0 bases at J, with 13 bases between the two ends. The CDR3 extends over 14 amino acids. Germline V gene lookup returns CDR1 SNHLY and CDR2 FYNNEI. In nucleotides, the CDR3 is TGTGCCAGCCCCGAGCCGGGGTCTAACTATGGCTACACCTTC. Translation gives CASPEPGSNYGYTF.

The table lists this clonotype with a few counts. The CDR3: CSVGVGSDGYTF. As DNA, the CDR3 is TGCAGCGTTGGAGTCGGGTCGGATGGCTACACCTTC. J is TRBJ1-2 and V is TRBV29-1, with D unclear. The germline gives CDR1 SQVTM, CDR2 ANQGSEA. This CDR3 comprises 12 residues. Trimming removed 4 bases at V and 6 bases at J, with 12 bases between. Supplemented by reference TRBV29-1 and TRBJ1-2, the full variable domain reads SAVISQKPSRDICQRGTSLTIQCQVDSQVTMMFWYRQQPGQSLTLIATANQGSEATYESGFVIDKFPISRPNLTFSTLTVSNMSPEDSSIYLCSVGVGSDGYTFGSGTRLTVV.

This clonotype was counted between two and nine times. This chain joins TRBV24-1 and TRBJ2-5, with D maybe TRBD2 (5 bases). CDR1 is KGHDR and CDR2 is SFDVKD in the germline V gene. This CDR3 spans 15 amino acids. V dropped 5 bases and J dropped 2 bases, with 14 bases sitting between them. The DNA of the CDR3 is TGTGCCACCAGTGTGACGGCGGGTGGTCAAGAGACCCAGTACTTC. Translating gives CATSVTAGGQETQYF.

This clonotype was seen ten or more times. The chain recombines TRBV9 with TRBJ1-3; 10 bases map to TRBD1. The CDR3 is 17 residues long. V trimming: 0 bases; J trimming: 2 bases; junction bases outside the gene matches: 5. Germline V gives CDR1 SGDLS, CDR2 YYNGEE. The CDR3 region has the DNA TGTGCCAGCAGCGTAGGAGTGGGACAGGGGACTGGAAACACCATATATTTT. Protein product: CASSVGVGQGTGNTIYF.

This clonotype was seen ten or more times. This chain uses TRBV27 with TRBJ2-2; D not certain. Per the germline V gene, CDR1 is MNHEY and CDR2 is SMNVEV (reference sequence). The CDR3 extends over 15 amino acids. The germline V and J ends were trimmed by 2 bases and 2 bases, with 9 bases remaining between them. The CDR3 loop reads CASSLISGNTGELFF. CDR3 bases: TGTGCCAGCAGTTTAATAAGTGGAAACACCGGGGAGCTGTTTTTT.

This clonotype was observed many times. V gene TRBV30 combines with J gene TRBJ2-3; 9 bases are a match to TRBD2. CDR1 is GTSNPN and CDR2 is SVGIG in the germline V gene (reference sequence). The CDR3 contains 18 residues. Germline trimming cut 2 bases from V and 5 bases from J; bases unmatched to any gene: 17. The CDR3 here is CAWSFVWGASGAGDTQYF. The CDR3 DNA reads TGTGCCTGGAGTTTTGTTTGGGGGGCTAGCGGGGCCGGAGATACGCAGTATTTT.